This T cell receptor beta chain came from a study of control samples from healthy donors and cancer patients. Sequencing was performed with immunoSEQ multiplex PCR; in TCRdb, only in-frame clones are kept and a portion is missing. The sample includes around 190,000 clones, just over 90% of them seen just once. Germline V gene data show CDR1 as SNHLY and CDR2 as FYNNEI. V lost 5 bases, J lost 7 bases, and 12 bases lay in between. This CDR3 contains 14 residues. The sample taken for sequencing was blood. This TCR derives from a young man in good health. The rearrangement joins TRBV2 to TRBJ1-6; D remains ambiguous. CDR3 DNA sequence: TGTGCCAGCAGTCGGAATGATATCAATTCACCCCTCCACTTT. It encodes CASSRNDINSPLHF. The full variable domain, with the rest looked up from reference TRBV2 and TRBJ1-6, is EPEVTQTPSHQVTQMGQEVILRCVPISNHLYFYWYRQILGQKVEFLVSFYNNEISEKSEIFDDQFSVERPDGSNFTLKIRSTKLEDSAMYFCASSRNDINSPLHFGNGTRLTVT.